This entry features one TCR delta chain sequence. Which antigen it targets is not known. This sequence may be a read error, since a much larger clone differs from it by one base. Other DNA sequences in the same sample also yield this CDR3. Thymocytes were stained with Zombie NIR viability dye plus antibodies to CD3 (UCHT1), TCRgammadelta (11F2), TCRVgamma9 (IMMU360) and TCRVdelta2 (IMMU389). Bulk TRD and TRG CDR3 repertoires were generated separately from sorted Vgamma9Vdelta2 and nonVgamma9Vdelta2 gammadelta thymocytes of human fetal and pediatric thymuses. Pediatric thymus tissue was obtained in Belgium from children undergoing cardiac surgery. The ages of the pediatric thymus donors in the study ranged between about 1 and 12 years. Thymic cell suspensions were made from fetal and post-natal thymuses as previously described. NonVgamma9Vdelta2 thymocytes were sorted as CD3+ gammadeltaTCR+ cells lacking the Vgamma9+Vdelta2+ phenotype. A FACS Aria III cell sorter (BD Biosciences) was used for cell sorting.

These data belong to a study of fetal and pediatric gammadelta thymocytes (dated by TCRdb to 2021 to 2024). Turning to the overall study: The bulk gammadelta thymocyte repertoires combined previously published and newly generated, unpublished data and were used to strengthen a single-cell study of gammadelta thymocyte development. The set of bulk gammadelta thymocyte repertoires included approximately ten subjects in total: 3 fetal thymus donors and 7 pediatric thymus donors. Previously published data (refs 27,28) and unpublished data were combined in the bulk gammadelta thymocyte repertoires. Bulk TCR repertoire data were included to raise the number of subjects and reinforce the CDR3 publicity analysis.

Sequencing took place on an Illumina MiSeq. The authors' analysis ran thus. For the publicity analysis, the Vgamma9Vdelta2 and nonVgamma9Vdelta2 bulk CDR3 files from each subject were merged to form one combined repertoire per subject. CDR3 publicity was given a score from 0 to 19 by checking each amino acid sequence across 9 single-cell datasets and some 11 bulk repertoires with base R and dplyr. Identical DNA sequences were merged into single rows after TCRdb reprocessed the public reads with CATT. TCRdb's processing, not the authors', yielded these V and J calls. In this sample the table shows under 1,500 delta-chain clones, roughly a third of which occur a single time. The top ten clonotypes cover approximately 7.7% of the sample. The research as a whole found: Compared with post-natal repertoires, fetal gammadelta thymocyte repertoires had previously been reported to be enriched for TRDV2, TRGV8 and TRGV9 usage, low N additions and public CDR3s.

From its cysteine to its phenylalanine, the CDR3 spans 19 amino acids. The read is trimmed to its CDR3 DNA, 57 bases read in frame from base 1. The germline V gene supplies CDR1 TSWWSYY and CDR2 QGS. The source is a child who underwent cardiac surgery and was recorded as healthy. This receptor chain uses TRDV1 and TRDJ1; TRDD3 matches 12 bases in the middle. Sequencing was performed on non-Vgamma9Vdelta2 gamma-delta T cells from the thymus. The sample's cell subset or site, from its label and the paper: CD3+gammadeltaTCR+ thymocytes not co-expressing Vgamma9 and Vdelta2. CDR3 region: CALGGFLQNPWGIRNKLIF. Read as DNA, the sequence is TGTGCTCTCGGGGGCTTCCTACAAAACCCCTGGGGGATACGGAATAAACTCATCTTT.